This T cell receptor beta chain was identified in a study of OX40 agonist ivuxolimab in advanced cancers. The method was immunoSEQ multiplex PCR; TCRdb's version includes in-frame clones alone and lacks a portion of them. The sample consists of 40,000 or so clones, roughly 88% of them appearing once. Trimming pared 3 bases from V and 5 bases from J, leaving 24 bases between. CDR1 and CDR2 (germline): SGHRS, YFSETQ. This CDR3 contains 18 residues. The material sequenced was CD4+ or CD8+ T cells sorted from blood, taken in a trial of the OX40 agonist ivuxolimab. The TCR originated in an adult with an advanced solid tumor such as melanoma, head and neck, liver or kidney cancer. The gene calls are TRBV5-1 and TRBJ2-1, with D maybe TRBD2 (6 bases). The CDR3 region has the DNA TGCGCCAGCAGCTCCCCTCCGTCAGGGACTTTCCAAAACAATGAGCAGTTCTTC. It encodes CASSSPPSGTFQNNEQFF.